Below, one T cell receptor beta chain is given with its context. Its antigen is not known. Germline lookup yields CDR1 DFQATT and CDR2 SNEGSKA (reference sequence). Trimming cost V 6 bases and J 8 bases, with 13 bases left between them. The CDR3 sequence is 11 residues long. This record comes from a study of OX40 agonist ivuxolimab in advanced cancers. Study observations and caveats: Averaged across samples, CD8+ T cells carried more expanded clones than CD4+ did. Among the lowest peripheral clonal expansion occurred in 0.1-3.0 mg/kg partial responders. At 0.1 to 3.0 mg/kg and by week 6, clonal expansion occurred in CD4+ and CD8+ blood T cells.

The protocol was immunoSEQ multiplex PCR, while the TCRdb copy is restricted to in-frame clones and leaves out a portion. The sample shows about 77,000 clones, around 83% of them seen only once. The TCR was taken from an adult with an advanced solid tumor such as melanoma, head and neck, liver or kidney cancer. The genes are TRBV20-1 and TRBJ1-1, with D hard to call. Sample: CD4+ or CD8+ T cells sorted from blood, taken in a trial of the OX40 agonist ivuxolimab. CDR3 nucleotides: TGCAGTGCGTTCCCCCAGAAGGAAGCTTTCTTT. This translates into CSAFPQKEAFF.